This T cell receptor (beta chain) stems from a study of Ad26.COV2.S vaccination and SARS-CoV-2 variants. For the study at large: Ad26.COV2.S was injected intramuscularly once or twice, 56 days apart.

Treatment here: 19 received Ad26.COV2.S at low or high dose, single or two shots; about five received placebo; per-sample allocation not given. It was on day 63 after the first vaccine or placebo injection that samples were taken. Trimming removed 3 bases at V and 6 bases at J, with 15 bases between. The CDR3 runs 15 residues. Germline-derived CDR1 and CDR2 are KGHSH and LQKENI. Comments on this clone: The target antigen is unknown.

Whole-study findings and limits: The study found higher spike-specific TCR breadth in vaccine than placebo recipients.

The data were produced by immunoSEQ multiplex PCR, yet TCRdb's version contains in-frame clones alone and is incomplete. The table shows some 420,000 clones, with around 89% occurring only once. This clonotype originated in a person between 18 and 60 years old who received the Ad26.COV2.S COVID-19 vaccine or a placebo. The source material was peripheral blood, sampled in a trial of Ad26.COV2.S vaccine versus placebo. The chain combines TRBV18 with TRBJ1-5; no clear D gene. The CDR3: CASSPDSKAGQPQHF. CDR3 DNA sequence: TGTGCCAGCTCACCCGACTCCAAAGCAGGTCAGCCCCAGCATTTT. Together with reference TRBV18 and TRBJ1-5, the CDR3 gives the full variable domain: NAGVMQNPRHLVRRRGQEARLRCSPMKGHSHVYWYRQLPEEGLKFMVYLQKENIIDESGMPKERFSAEFPKEGPSILRIQQVVRGDSAAYFCASSPDSKAGQPQHFGDGTRLSIL.